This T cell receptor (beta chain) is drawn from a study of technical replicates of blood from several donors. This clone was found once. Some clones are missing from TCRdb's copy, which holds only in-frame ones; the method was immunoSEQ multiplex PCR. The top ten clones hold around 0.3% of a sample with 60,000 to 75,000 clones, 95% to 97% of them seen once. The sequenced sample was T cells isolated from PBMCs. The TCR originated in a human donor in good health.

Written as DNA, the CDR3 is TGTGCCAGCAGGTATTACTTGAGCGTCGGCTACACCTTC. Amino acids: CASRYYLSVGYTF. The gene calls are TRBV7-3 and TRBJ1-2; D unclear. Germline V lookup: CDR1 SGHTA, CDR2 FQGTGA. The V gene lost 6 bases and the J gene lost 8 bases, with 16 bases spanning the gap. The CDR3 is made up of 13 amino acids.